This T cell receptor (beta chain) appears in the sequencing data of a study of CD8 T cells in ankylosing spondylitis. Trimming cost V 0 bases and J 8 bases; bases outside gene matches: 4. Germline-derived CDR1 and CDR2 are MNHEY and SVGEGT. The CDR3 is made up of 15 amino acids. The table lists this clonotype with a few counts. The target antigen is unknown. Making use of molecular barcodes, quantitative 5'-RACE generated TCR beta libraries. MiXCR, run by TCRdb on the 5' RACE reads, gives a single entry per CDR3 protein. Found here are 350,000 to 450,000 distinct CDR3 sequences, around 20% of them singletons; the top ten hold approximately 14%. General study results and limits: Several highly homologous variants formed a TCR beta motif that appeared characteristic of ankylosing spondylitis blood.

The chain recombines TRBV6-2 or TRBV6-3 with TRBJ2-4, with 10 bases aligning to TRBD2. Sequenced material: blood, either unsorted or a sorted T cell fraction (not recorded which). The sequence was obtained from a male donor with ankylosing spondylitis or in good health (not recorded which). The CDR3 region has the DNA TGTGCCAGCAGTTACTCGATAGCGGGGGGAGACATTCAGTACTTC. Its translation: CASSYSIAGGDIQYF.